A single T cell receptor beta chain is shown here with its context. There are a few counts of this clone. What this receptor recognizes is not known. Per-base quality was not reported, and no clone a single base away is much larger than it. This specimen belongs to a study of cytomegalovirus exposure and HLA in healthy donors (dated by TCRdb to about 2017). About the study as a whole: An earlier analysis of roughly 500 of the donors reported 250 to 300 Gb of sequence data and around 100 million unique TCR beta sequences obtained from some 200 million T cells. A later genetic analysis took genome-wide SNP genotypes for about 65% of the roughly 670 donors and used that subset as a discovery cohort. To predict cytomegalovirus infection status, the study combined high-throughput TCR immunosequencing, statistical association of individual TCRs with disease status, and machine learning. Using immunosequencing, the study profiled T cell repertoires from 550 to 750 subjects and related those repertoires to cytomegalovirus serostatus. Approximately 330 gigabases of sequencing data and 91 million or so unique TCR sequences made up an early release that covered 500 to 700 HLA-typed donors. A later analysis re-analyzed previously published TCR beta repertoires from 666 donors and added high-resolution HLA genotyping to study TCR occurrence patterns. Five DR-DQ haplotypes were treated as single units for association and clustering because of strong linkage in the cohort. Every discovery cohort repertoire had been produced on one sequencing platform. Along with the roughly 700-subject first cohort, a separate validation cohort of over a hundred different subjects was used. An earlier analysis of nearly 600 of the donors applied high-throughput TCR beta sequencing to assess whether each TCR beta V gene segment acted as functional or pseudogenic. The number of typed donors differed by locus: about 629-640 for A, B, C, DRB1 and DQB1; 500 to 550 for DQA1; 606 for DPA1; and 400 to 480 for DPB1. Donor age, sex, ethnicity and CMV serostatus were compiled alongside the repertoire data. In the later analysis, no new phenotypic data were used to find candidate immune exposures; instead, reliance was placed on TCR beta sequences and their occurrence across donors. The aim of the study was to test whether cataloging public T cell receptors could identify signatures of past pathogen exposure. On average, roughly 200,000 unique TCR beta nucleotide sequences were sequenced per donor among about 400 genotyped donors of the cohort, with roughly 20% of those sequences being non-productive. HLA typing covered class I and class II loci at four-digit resolution. Of the roughly 410 genotyped donors, 75% to 85% were placed in the genetic ancestry cluster associated with self-reported Caucasian donors. Overall study outcomes, separate from this receptor: Because counts were too low, around 18 rarely observed V segments, including chromosome 9 orphons, were left out of the earlier analysis of about 500 of the donors. A later analysis associated 15,000 or so TCR beta sequences with specific HLA alleles at a false discovery rate of 0.05. According to a later analysis, most CMV-associated TCR beta chains appeared to be HLA-restricted, and the HLA associations seemed to be driven largely by CMV exposure. Strong co-occurrence of HLA alleles, especially DR and DQ, made assigning TCR associations to individual alleles difficult. In both the original and validation cohorts, the classifier was reported to diagnose cytomegalovirus status with high specificity and sensitivity. Most TCR sequences were seen in very few donors, while some public TCRs were found in many individuals. The only immune exposure information available for the cohort was CMV serostatus. The study gave a list of 150 to 200 TCR beta chains associated with cytomegalovirus. A later analysis reported that several top co-occurrence clusters appeared linked to parvovirus B19, influenza, CMV and Epstein-Barr virus. The cohort was sequenced for TCR beta chains only, and without alpha or paired-chain data the features that could be detected were limited. Correlated functional status among segregating V segments might reflect linkage disequilibrium, but an unknown experimental factor could not be ruled out. In a later genetic analysis, a missense DCLRE1C variant was associated with V-gene and J-gene trimming of TCR beta chains, and the association was replicated in an independent cohort. The sequencing pipeline was judged likely to have produced a cluster of highly shared sequence variants as a technical artifact. HLA typing was unavailable for some donors at each locus, so association tests used only the typed subset. A later analysis found that TCR association rates varied across HLA loci, with DRB1 alleles showing the most associated TCRs and HLA-C alleles the fewest. In vitro tests confirmed that a few of the cytomegalovirus-associated TCR beta chains recognize cytomegalovirus antigens. Compared with equally common non-associated chains, HLA-associated TCR beta chains in a later analysis were more clonally expanded and had lower generation probabilities. A further reported finding was that TCR beta sequences accurately predicted the HLA-A and HLA-B alleles for most subjects in the first cohort. Some IMGT-functional V segments, including TRBV6-2 and TRBV6-3, could not be distinguished by the 87-base-pair reads and were therefore excluded. A later genetic analysis reported fewer N-insertions in productive TCRs among donors in an Asian-associated ancestry cluster than the roughly 620-donor mean. Sequencing depth was assumed to be roughly uniform across donors in the presence/absence analyses, though that assumption may not hold. An earlier analysis of some 560 of the donors showed that most TCR beta V segments appeared in productive rearrangements either about 87% or about 30% of the time, which broadly matched IMGT annotations. It was suggested by the authors that the approach could potentially be generalized to other disease states and immunological phenotypes.

Libraries came from the immunoSEQ multiplex PCR assay. A mixture of 60 forward primers for TCR Vbeta segments and 13 reverse primers for TCR Jbeta segments was used in the multiplex PCR. The CDR3 region of rearranged TCR beta genes was amplified from genomic DNA with a multiplex PCR assay. The Illumina HiSeq System was used to sequence the amplified TCR beta libraries as 87-base-pair reads. The authors' analysis ran thus. Across the 700 or so repertoires, a later analysis counted some 81 million unique TCR beta chains, some 11 million of which were shared by at least two donors. Raw reads were error-corrected and collapsed into unique sequences with a nearest-neighbor algorithm that merged closely related sequences to remove PCR and sequencing errors. CDR3 sequences were aligned to IMGT reference sequences to assign V, D and J gene segments. For a sequence to be retained, at least a six-nucleotide match to both a V gene segment and a J gene segment was required. Rearrangements were classified as productive when the CDR3 lacked stop codons and remained in frame with V and J, and all other rearrangements were classified as non-productive. CDR3 was defined according to IMGT convention as the region running from the second conserved V-encoded cysteine to the conserved J-encoded phenylalanine. Sequences without an unambiguous match to a single V gene segment were excluded from the earlier analysis of about 630 of the donors. An earlier analysis of a few hundred of the donors classified V segments as functional when productive rearrangements were above 56.7% and as segregating when the standard deviation between donors was above 5%. A statistical classification framework was built to diagnose cytomegalovirus status from the catalog of TCR beta chain sequences. In a later analysis, TCR nucleotide sequences were compared against IMGT/GENE-DB human TR gene sequences so that V and J genes could be assigned. In a later analysis, CDR3 sequences and most-parsimonious VDJ recombination scenarios were assigned using the TCRdist pipeline. A later analysis defined each TCR beta chain by its CDR3 amino acid sequence plus V-gene family, and excluded reads lacking a unique V-gene family. A later analysis removed 500 to 600 highly shared, low-generation-probability nucleotide sequences to deal with suspected cross-contamination and a sequencing artifact. For each public chain, a later analysis derived a clonal expansion index from normalized ranks of inferred template counts within each repertoire. In a later analysis, generation probabilities were computed using a VDJ recombination model fitted to out-of-frame rearrangements, and the results were checked against IGoR. A later analysis scored TCR-TCR, TCR-HLA and TCR-CMV co-occurrence with hypergeometric tests, applying a repertoire-size bias correction to TCR pairs. False discovery rates were estimated in a later analysis by permuting HLA or CMV assignments 20 times. In a later analysis, co-occurring TCRs were grouped with DBSCAN, and TCRdist sequence similarity was added when clustering was performed within HLA-allele-positive subsets. Repertoires with fewer than 30,000 or more than 120,000 public chains were left out of co-occurrence clustering, as were five repertoires with anomalous nucleotide sharing. Held by TCRdb, this immuneACCESS table contains in-frame sequences only and omits some clones. Under half of the omission traces to an unresolved V gene where checked; the cause of the rest is unknown. That table gives V, J and clone size, and the DNA gave D and trimming. A total of some 200,000 clones appear in this sample, approximately 84% of them only once. Approximately 0.62% of the sample comes from the top ten.

The CDR3, from cysteine to phenylalanine, totals 15 residues. This entry keeps only the CDR3 DNA: 45 bases, framed from base 1. Via the germline V gene, CDR1 is SGHTA and CDR2 FQGNSA. Trimming accounts for 0 bases at V and 0 bases at J, while the number of junction bases matched to no gene is 2. The cohort comprised some 700 healthy bone marrow donors. At the time of sampling, all cohort members were nominally healthy, though unrecorded immune exposures were likely present. The donor was CMV seronegative and belonged to the group of several hundred seronegative cohort members. Every donor gave a peripheral blood sample, and the peripheral blood mononuclear cells from that sample were used for TCR beta sequencing. Genomic DNA extraction from the blood cell samples was performed with the Qiagen DNeasy Blood Extraction Kit.

The chain was built from TRBV7-2 and TRBJ2-7; 7 bases in the junction line up with TRBD2. The sample was PBMCs. This sequence was found in a woman aged 40-49 years in good health and CMV-seronegative. CDR3 region: CASSLAGGSSYEQYF. The DNA sequence is TGTGCCAGCAGCTTAGCGGGGGGGAGCTCCTACGAGCAGTACTTC.